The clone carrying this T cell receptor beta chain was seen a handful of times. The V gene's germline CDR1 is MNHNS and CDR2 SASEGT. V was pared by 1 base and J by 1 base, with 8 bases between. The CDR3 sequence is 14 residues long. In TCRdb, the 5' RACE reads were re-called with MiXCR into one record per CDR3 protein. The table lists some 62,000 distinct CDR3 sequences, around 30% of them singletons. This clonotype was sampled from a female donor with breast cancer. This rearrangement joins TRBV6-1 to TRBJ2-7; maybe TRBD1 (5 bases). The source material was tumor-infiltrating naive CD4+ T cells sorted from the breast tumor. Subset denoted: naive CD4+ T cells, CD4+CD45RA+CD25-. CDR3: CASSEGGPSYEQYF. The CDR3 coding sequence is TGTGCCAGCAGTGAAGGGGGCCCGTCCTACGAGCAGTACTTC.